Shown below are 21 T cell receptor beta chains from a single sample sequenced in a study of blood T cell repertoires in COVID-19. Using immunoSEQ multiplex PCR, the repertoire was profiled, and TCRdb retains in-frame clones only, with some absent. The sample includes approximately 70,000 clones, 70% to 80% of them seen just once. The sequencing sample was made of peripheral blood. These receptors came from a woman aged 70-85 years with acute or convalescent COVID-19.

The rearrangement joins TRBV28 to TRBJ1-3; TRBD1 agrees at 7 bases. Germline CDR1 reads MDHEN; CDR2 reads SYDVKM. V shed 2 bases, J shed 2 bases, and the junction held 3 bases outside the gene matches. CDR3 size: 15 residues. CDR3 bases: TGTGCCAGCAGTTTACCCGGACAGGCTGGAAACACCATATATTTT. Translated: CASSLPGQAGNTIYF. The full variable domain, completed using reference TRBV28 and TRBJ1-3, is DVKVTQSSRYLVKRTGEKVFLECVQDMDHENMFWYRQDPGLGLRLIYFSYDVKMKEKGDIPEGYSVSREKKERFSLILESASTNQTSMYLCASSLPGQAGNTIYFGEGSWLTVV.

The chain couples TRBV6-4 to TRBJ1-1, with a weak D call TRBD1 (6 bases). V lost 5 bases, J lost 4 bases, and 11 bases lay in between. Germline V lookup: CDR1 MRHNA, CDR2 SNTAGT. The CDR3 consists of 13 residues. The chain's CDR3 is CASSSNRATEAFF. CDR3 coding DNA: TGTGCCAGCAGTTCCAACAGGGCCACTGAAGCTTTCTTT.

The V gene is TRBV7-8, the J gene TRBJ1-2; D not resolved. With 5 bases removed from V and 8 bases from J, the gap between germline ends came to 12 bases. The germline V gene has CDR1 SGHVS and CDR2 FQNEAQ. The CDR3 is 12 amino acids. For the CDR3, the DNA is TGTGCCAGCAGCCCGTATTCGGGAGGCTACACCTTC. This sequence encodes CASSPYSGGYTF.

This clone has a handful of counts. V usage is TRBV5-4 and J usage is TRBJ1-5; the D is unclear. This CDR3 region has 14 residues. Germline CDR1 and CDR2: SGHNT and YYREEE (reference sequence). The V gene lost 0 bases and the J gene lost 2 bases, with 6 bases spanning the gap. This CDR3 is CASSLGLGNQPQHF. The CDR3 nucleotides read TGTGCCAGCAGCTTGGGGTTAGGCAATCAGCCCCAGCATTTT.

The rearrangement links TRBV5-6 to TRBJ2-2; D not resolved. The CDR3 contains 12 residues. The germline gives CDR1 SGHDT, CDR2 YYEEEE. V shed 4 bases and J shed 2 bases, with 3 bases lying between them. The chain's CDR3 is CASSINTGELFF. The CDR3 DNA reads TGTGCCAGCAGCATAAACACCGGGGAGCTGTTTTTT. Together with reference TRBV5-6 and TRBJ2-2, the CDR3 gives the full variable domain: DAGVTQSPTHLIKTRGQQVTLRCSPKSGHDTVSWYQQALGQGPQFIFQYYEEEERQRGNFPDRFSGHQFPNYSSELNVNALLLGDSALYLCASSINTGELFFGEGSRLTVL.

The chain links TRBV5-6 to TRBJ1-2; weak D call: TRBD1 (6 bases). The V end was cut by 0 bases, the J end by 5 bases, with 11 bases between. This CDR3 comprises 14 residues. Per the germline V gene, CDR1 is SGHDT and CDR2 is YYEEEE. The CDR3 coding sequence is TGTGCCAGCAGCTTGGGGGACAACCTATATGGCTACACCTTC. Translation gives CASSLGDNLYGYTF.

V usage is TRBV5-6 and J usage is TRBJ2-2; 7 bases line up with TRBD2. This CDR3 is built from 16 residues. Germline-derived CDR1 and CDR2 are SGHDT and YYEEEE. The J segment lost 4 bases and the V segment lost 4 bases, leaving 10 bases of the junction unmatched. CDR3 bases: TGTGCCAGCAGCCGTATGGCGGGGGAGACCACCGGGGAGCTGTTTTTT. Translated: CASSRMAGETTGELFF.

The chain uses TRBV7-2 and TRBJ1-6, with D unclear. Germline-derived CDR1 and CDR2 are SGHTA and FQGNSA. Trimming took off 5 bases at V and 0 bases at J, with 17 bases between the two ends. CDR3 length equals 18 residues. CDR3: CASSLKVRPPSYNSPLHF. The CDR3 DNA is TGTGCCAGCAGCCTTAAAGTCAGGCCCCCCTCCTATAATTCACCCCTCCACTTT.

The rearrangement links TRBV19 to TRBJ1-1, with 7 bases matching TRBD1. Germline V lookup: CDR1 LNHDA, CDR2 SQIVND (reference sequence). The V gene end was trimmed by 7 bases and the J gene end by 5 bases; junction bases not matched to a gene: 7. The CDR3 spans 13 residues. The CDR3 here is CASNPTGRTEAFF. CDR3 coding DNA: TGTGCCAGTAACCCGACAGGGCGTACTGAAGCTTTCTTT.

The chain recombines TRBV6-1 with TRBJ2-7, with D perhaps TRBD2 (5 bases). The germline V and J ends were trimmed by 0 bases and 1 base, with 10 bases remaining between them. This CDR3 region has 15 residues. In germline, CDR1 is MNHNS, CDR2 SASEGT. The CDR3 here is CASSEARRGSYEQYF. CDR3 coding DNA: TGTGCCAGCAGTGAAGCGCGTCGGGGTTCCTACGAGCAGTACTTC.

This clone was observed many times. The V and J genes are TRBV6-5 and TRBJ2-1; D remains ambiguous. Germline V CDR1 and CDR2: MNHEY, SVGAGI. V was pared by 2 bases and J by 0 bases, with 5 bases between. The CDR3 length is 14 residues. CDR3 loop: CASSYGGSYNEQFF. The CDR3 DNA follows: TGTGCCAGCAGTTACGGCGGCTCCTACAATGAGCAGTTCTTC.

This chain connects TRBV19 to TRBJ1-5; 7 bases agree with TRBD1. J was trimmed by 6 bases and V by 7 bases; bases with no gene match: 12. Germline lookup yields CDR1 LNHDA and CDR2 SQIVND (reference sequence). This CDR3 region has 15 residues. The CDR3 loop reads CASKGAGRVIQPQHF. The CDR3, as DNA: TGTGCCAGTAAGGGGGCGGGCAGGGTCATTCAGCCCCAGCATTTT.

The chain links TRBV3-1 (or the pseudogene TRBV3-2) to TRBJ2-7, with 8 bases matching TRBD2. With V trimmed by 3 bases and J by 2 bases, 3 bases remained unmatched. CDR3 length: 14 residues. CDR1 is LGHDT and CDR2 is YNNKEL in the germline V gene (reference sequence). The CDR3 DNA sequence: TGTGCCAGCAGCCACGCGGGAGGCACCTACGAGCAGTACTTC. Translated: CASSHAGGTYEQYF.

This chain connects TRBV7-2 to TRBJ2-5; 7 positions match TRBD1. The CDR3 is 15 amino acids. Losses at the gene ends were 5 bases for V and 7 bases for J; bases not matched to a gene: 13. Germline CDR1 SGHTA, CDR2 FQGNSA. This CDR3 is CASSPRQGPMGTQYF. The CDR3 DNA reads TGTGCCAGCAGCCCCCGACAGGGCCCCATGGGGACCCAGTACTTC.

The rearrangement uses TRBV3-1 (or the pseudogene TRBV3-2) and TRBJ1-1; maybe TRBD1 (6 bases). CDR3 length equals 17 residues. Germline V gene data show CDR1 as LGHDT and CDR2 as YNNKEL (reference sequence). With 6 bases removed from V and 1 base from J, the gap between germline ends came to 21 bases. CDR3 sequence (DNA): TGTGCCAGCAGTTCTGCCGGGACAATAGGTGGGAACACTGAAGCTTTCTTT. The encoded protein is CASSSAGTIGGNTEAFF.

This rearrangement joins TRBV7-2 to TRBJ2-5; TRBD1 agrees at 7 bases. Trimming cost V 5 bases and J 4 bases; bases outside gene matches: 7. Germline CDR1 and CDR2: SGHTA and FQGNSA. The length of the CDR3 is 14 residues. CDR3 in DNA: TGTGCCAGCAGCACTCCCCGGGACAGAGAGACCCAGTACTTC. Translation: CASSTPRDRETQYF.

The chain uses TRBV19 and TRBJ2-1; 9 bases fit TRBD1. Losses at the gene ends were 7 bases for V and 9 bases for J; bases not matched to a gene: 13. CDR1 and CDR2 (germline): LNHDA, SQIVND (reference sequence). The CDR3 consists of 15 residues. CDR3: CASTSWGTGISEQFF. CDR3 bases: TGTGCCAGTACCTCCTGGGGGACAGGGATTAGTGAGCAGTTCTTC.

The chain carries TRBV18 and TRBJ2-7; the match to TRBD1 covers 8 bases. With V trimmed by 1 base and J by 3 bases, 5 bases remained unmatched. The length of the CDR3 is 15 residues. Looked up from germline, CDR1 is KGHSH and CDR2 is LQKENI. CDR3 DNA: TGTGCCAGCTCACCACTTCGACAGGGGATCTACGAGCAGTACTTC. Translated, it gives CASSPLRQGIYEQYF.

This chain joins TRBV19 and TRBJ2-1; 8 bases are a match to TRBD2. This CDR3 contains 17 residues. Germline loops: CDR1 LNHDA, CDR2 SQIVND (reference sequence). J gave up 1 base and V 3 bases, and 8 bases lay outside the gene matches. The CDR3 sequence is CASSMDPPGGSYNEQFF. The CDR3 DNA sequence: TGTGCCAGTAGTATGGACCCACCGGGGGGGTCCTACAATGAGCAGTTCTTC.

The chain employs TRBV6-5 and TRBJ1-2; 7 bases match TRBD1. Unmatched junction bases numbered 4, after V lost 4 bases and J lost 5 bases. Germline CDR1 is MNHEY and CDR2 is SVGAGI. The CDR3 has 13 residues. The CDR3 sequence is CASSSDREYGYTF. CDR3 sequence (DNA): TGTGCCAGCAGTTCTGACAGGGAATATGGCTACACCTTC.

The chain joins TRBV5-1 to TRBJ1-1, with 7 bases identical to TRBD1. J lost 3 bases, V lost 7 bases, and 9 bases had no gene match. Germline V gene sequence: CDR1 SGHRS, CDR2 YFSETQ. The CDR3 consists of 14 residues. CDR3 residues: CASSRGGKDTEAFF. CDR3 nucleotide sequence: TGCGCCAGCTCGCGAGGGGGCAAGGACACTGAAGCTTTCTTT.